One T cell receptor beta chain is described in this entry. No cognate antigen has been identified for it. No qualities accompany the bases; no much larger clone lies one base away. In total, 630 or so healthy bone marrow donors made up the cohort. At the time of sampling, every cohort member was nominally healthy, though immune exposures that went unrecorded were likely present. The donor was CMV seronegative and was included in the group of around 320 seronegative cohort members. A peripheral blood sample was collected from each donor, and TCR beta sequencing was performed on peripheral blood mononuclear cells. The Qiagen DNeasy Blood Extraction Kit was used to extract genomic DNA from the blood cell samples. This specimen comes from a study of cytomegalovirus exposure and HLA in healthy donors (dated by TCRdb to the late 2010s). Context from the whole study: An earlier analysis of 550 to 700 of the donors reported about 250 Gb of sequence data and more than 90 million unique TCR beta sequences from approximately 180 million T cells. An early release that covered about 600 HLA-typed donors contained 300 to 350 gigabases of sequencing data and about 84 million unique TCR sequences. Of the roughly 410 genotyped donors, more than 75% were placed in the genetic ancestry cluster associated with self-reported Caucasian donors. The study aimed to test whether signatures of past pathogen exposure could be identified by cataloging public T cell receptors. The study used immunosequencing to profile the T cell repertoires of 666 subjects and linked those repertoires to cytomegalovirus serostatus. In addition to the first cohort of 650 to 750 subjects, a separate validation cohort of 100 to 150 different subjects was used. To predict cytomegalovirus infection status, the study combined high-throughput TCR immunosequencing, statistical association of individual TCRs with disease status, and machine learning. To study patterns of TCR occurrence, a later analysis re-analyzed previously published TCR beta repertoires from 666 donors and added high-resolution HLA genotyping. In the later analysis, no new phenotypic data were used to find candidate immune exposures; instead, reliance was placed on TCR beta sequences and their occurrence across donors. In an earlier analysis of roughly 540 of the donors, high-throughput TCR beta sequencing was used to judge whether each TCR beta V gene segment behaved as functional or pseudogenic. Alongside the repertoire data, information on donor age, sex, ethnicity and CMV serostatus was compiled. In a later genetic analysis, genome-wide SNP genotypes for about 65% of the roughly 670 donors were used, and that subset was treated as a discovery cohort. All discovery cohort repertoires had been generated using a single sequencing platform. HLA typing covered class I and class II loci at four-digit resolution. The number of donors typed differed by locus, with about 620-630 for A, B, C, DRB1 and DQB1, approximately 500 for DQA1, 600 to 610 for DPA1, and 400 to 490 for DPB1. Roughly 5 DR-DQ haplotypes were handled as single units for association and clustering because linkage in the cohort was strong. Across 398 genotyped donors of the cohort, an average of about 240,000 unique TCR beta nucleotide sequences per donor were sequenced, and around 19% of those sequences were non-productive.

The library was made by the immunoSEQ multiplex PCR assay. For the multiplex PCR, a mixture combining 60 forward primers for TCR Vbeta segments and 13 reverse primers for TCR Jbeta segments was used. The CDR3 region of rearranged TCR beta genes was amplified from genomic DNA with a multiplex PCR assay. On the Illumina HiSeq System, the amplified TCR beta libraries were sequenced as 87-base-pair reads. In the paper's pipeline: A later analysis tallied roughly 80 million unique TCR beta chains across the approximately 670 repertoires, and approximately 12 million of those chains were shared by two or more donors. A nearest-neighbor algorithm error-corrected the raw reads and collapsed the reads into unique sequences, merging closely related sequences to remove PCR and sequencing errors. V, D and J gene segments were assigned by aligning CDR3 sequences to IMGT reference sequences. For a sequence to be retained, a match of at least six nucleotides to both a V gene segment and a J gene segment was required. A rearrangement was called productive if the CDR3 had no stop codons and remained in frame with V and J, and every other rearrangement was called non-productive. Following IMGT convention, CDR3 was defined as the stretch from the second conserved V-encoded cysteine up to the conserved J-encoded phenylalanine. In an earlier analysis of some 550 of the donors, sequences lacking an unambiguous match to a single V gene segment were excluded. An earlier analysis of several hundred of the donors called V segments functional above 56.7% productive rearrangements and segregating when the between-donor standard deviation exceeded 5%. To diagnose cytomegalovirus status from the catalog of TCR beta chain sequences, a statistical classification framework was built. In a later analysis, V and J genes were assigned by comparing TCR nucleotide sequences against IMGT/GENE-DB human TR gene sequences. Using the TCRdist pipeline, a later analysis assigned CDR3 sequences along with most-parsimonious VDJ recombination scenarios. In a later analysis, each TCR beta chain was defined by its CDR3 amino acid sequence together with its V-gene family, and reads lacking a unique V-gene family were excluded. To address suspected cross-contamination and a sequencing artifact, a later analysis removed roughly 580 highly shared, low-generation-probability nucleotide sequences. In a later analysis, a clonal expansion index for each public chain was calculated from normalized within-repertoire ranks of inferred template counts. In a later analysis, generation probabilities were computed with a VDJ recombination model fitted to out-of-frame rearrangements, and the resulting probabilities were checked against IGoR. A later analysis scored TCR-TCR, TCR-HLA and TCR-CMV co-occurrence with hypergeometric tests, applying a repertoire-size bias correction to TCR pairs. False discovery rates were estimated in a later analysis by permuting HLA or CMV assignments 20 times. In a later analysis, co-occurring TCRs were grouped using DBSCAN, and TCRdist sequence similarity was added for clustering within HLA-allele-positive subsets. Repertoires with fewer than 30,000 or more than 120,000 public chains were left out of co-occurrence clustering, as were five repertoires with anomalous nucleotide sharing. The clones in this table, taken by TCRdb from immuneACCESS, are in-frame only. Not every clone is retained; where verified, under half of the shortfall comes from an unresolved V gene, and the cause of the rest is unknown. The V and J calls and the clone size are those of that table, but D and trimming were determined from the DNA. This sample has approximately 150,000 clones in its table, and roughly 80% of those were observed once. The biggest ten clones account for about 4.7% of the sample.

The full study reports these points: When HLA alleles, especially DR and DQ, strongly co-occurred, attributing TCR associations to individual alleles was difficult. In the study, 164 TCR beta chains were listed as associated with cytomegalovirus. Compared with equally common non-associated chains, HLA-associated TCR beta chains in a later analysis were more clonally expanded and had lower generation probabilities. This cohort had only TCR beta chains sequenced, and the lack of alpha or paired-chain data limited which features could be detected. A further reported finding was that TCR beta sequences accurately predicted the HLA-A and HLA-B alleles for most subjects in the first cohort. In a later genetic analysis, a missense DCLRE1C variant was associated with V-gene and J-gene trimming of TCR beta chains, and the association was replicated in an independent cohort. Specific HLA alleles were associated with more than 15,000 TCR beta sequences at a false discovery rate of 0.05 in a later analysis. According to a later genetic analysis, donors in an Asian-associated ancestry cluster had fewer N-insertions in productive TCRs than the approximately 700-donor mean. A later analysis reported that several top co-occurrence clusters appeared linked to parvovirus B19, influenza, CMV and Epstein-Barr virus. In a later analysis, TCR association rates were found to vary across HLA loci, with the most associated TCRs seen for DRB1 alleles and the fewest for HLA-C alleles. CMV serostatus was the only immune exposure information available for the cohort. The authors suggested that the approach could potentially be generalized to other disease states and immunological phenotypes. The classifier was reported to diagnose cytomegalovirus status with high specificity and sensitivity in both the original cohort and the validation cohort. Because HLA typing was unavailable for some donors at each locus, only the typed subset was used in association tests. The earlier analysis of approximately 560 of the donors excluded 15 to 20 rarely observed V segments, including chromosome 9 orphons, because counts were too low. A cluster of highly shared sequence variants was judged likely to represent a technical artifact of the sequencing pipeline. Most TCR sequences were seen in very few donors, while some public TCRs were found in many individuals. The presence/absence analyses assumed that sequencing depth was roughly uniform across donors, and that assumption may not be true. In vitro tests confirmed that three of the cytomegalovirus-associated TCR beta chains recognize cytomegalovirus antigens. An earlier analysis of several hundred of the donors showed that most TCR beta V segments appeared in productive rearrangements either about 87% or about 30% of the time, which broadly matched IMGT annotations. Most CMV-associated TCR beta chains appeared to be HLA-restricted in a later analysis, and the HLA associations seemed to be driven largely by CMV exposure. Linkage disequilibrium might explain the correlated functional status among segregating V segments, but an unknown experimental factor could not be ruled out.

This TCR was recovered from a young man in good health and CMV-seronegative. Sequenced sample: PBMCs.

The CDR3 is CASSLTGPYEQYF. The DNA reads as follows: TGTGCCAGCAGCTTAACCGGTCCCTACGAGCAGTACTTC. In this chain, TRBV5-8 is recombined with TRBJ2-7; the D gene cannot be resolved reliably. The V end loses 2 bases and the J end loses 2 bases, and a stretch of 8 bases separates them. From the cysteine up to the phenylalanine, the CDR3 has a length of 13 residues. Only CDR3 DNA is held: 39 bases, read in frame from base 1. CDR1 is given as SGHTS and CDR2 as YDEGEE, both from the germline V gene.